Here is one TCR beta chain with its context. Which antigen it targets is not known. Base qualities are not recorded, but no much larger clone differs from it by a single base. The CDR3, from cysteine to phenylalanine, totals 15 residues. Only CDR3 DNA remains: 45 bases, in frame from the first base. The germline V gene gives CDR1 as ENHRY and CDR2 as SYGVKD. The germline V end is reduced by 6 bases and the J end by 6 bases; junction bases left unmatched: 8. The collaborating institutions used their own protocols to collect whole blood in K2EDTA tubes. Collaborator samples were shipped for TCRbeta analysis as frozen whole blood, isolated PBMCs, or DNA extracted from either sample type. TCRbeta CDR3 regions were amplified from genomic DNA by means of the immunoSEQ Assay, a bias-controlled multiplex PCR. In the paper's pipeline: Nucleated cell counts per sample were estimated from amplification of reference gene primers within the assay. Sequence reads were collapsed and filtered to measure the absolute abundance of every unique TCRbeta CDR3 rearrangement. For each sample, productive Simpson clonality was calculated by taking the square root of Simpson's diversity index across productive rearrangements. TCRdb took over this immuneACCESS table, retaining in-frame rearrangements with V and J assigned. Such tables are incomplete; in checked studies, under half of the missing clones stem from an unresolved V gene, and the remainder is unexplained. V, J and clone size were drawn from that table, and D and trimming were deduced from the DNA. In all, the sample holds about 74,000 clones, and about 83% of those were seen once. The leading ten clones occupy 35% to 50% of the sample.

This record belongs to a study of blood T cell repertoires in COVID-19 (dated by TCRdb to about 2020). For context, the study as a whole: Collaborator samples came from the United States, Italy and Spain and covered acute and convalescent phases of COVID-19. The prospective study material was composed of cDNA or gDNA derived from T cells, B-cell-depleted T cells, or PBMCs. Where available, HLA class I and class II types were obtained from metadata supplied by the sample provider rather than from assay-based typing. The dataset comprised deeply sampled blood TCRbeta repertoires from subjects exposed to, actively infected with, or recovered from COVID-19. The samples were drawn from the first 160 participants of the ongoing ImmuneRACE study and from over a thousand subjects provided by 6 global collaborators. A freely available public database, intended as a resource for researchers studying the immune response to SARS-CoV-2, is where the repertoires were released. Sample metadata almost always included a de-identified subject ID, COVID-19 status, age in years and sex.

The full study reports these points: How much clinical and demographic metadata was included differed by source and by participant, and the metadata was provided uncurated.

The chain was built from TRBV10-3 and TRBJ1-2, with 12 bases in between that match TRBD1. This clonotype was obtained from an elderly man with acute or convalescent COVID-19. The sample was peripheral blood. The CDR3 in this case is CAIRAGTGGGNGYTF. The nucleotide sequence is TGTGCCATCAGGGCTGGGACAGGGGGCGGTAATGGCTACACCTTC.